This TCR beta chain was sequenced during a study of metastatic and nonmetastatic thyroid tumors. The overall study: It was across blood and tumor or nodule tissue from malignant and benign thyroid patients that repertoires were compared.

Study-wide points: Benign nodules reportedly had significantly lower TCR beta diversity than malignant thyroid tumors in blood and tumor.

Authors' processing steps: Built for papillary thyroid cancer, a distant-metastasis classifier drew on CDR3 differences across clinicopathological groups. TCRdb reassembled clones from the PCR reads with MiXCR. Clone size and V and J calls follow TCRdb, not the original study. The sample has about 20,000 clones, about 40% seen once. The CDR3 covers 14 residues. The ends lost 4 bases at V and 2 bases at J; junction bases unmatched: 5. Germline V CDR1 and CDR2: SQVTM, ANQGSEA. Of note for this clone: Its antigen is not known.

The entire patient cohort was treatment-naive prior to thyroid surgery. This chain connects TRBV29-1 to TRBJ1-3, with 7 bases identical to TRBD1. The clonotype originates from a male donor with papillary thyroid cancer or a benign thyroid nodule (not recorded which). Some clones in this sample may be carry-over from other donors' samples. Sequences were obtained from blood. The CDR3 loop is CSVGGGGPGNTIYF. The CDR3 nucleotides are TGCAGCGTTGGAGGAGGGGGCCCTGGAAACACCATATATTTT.